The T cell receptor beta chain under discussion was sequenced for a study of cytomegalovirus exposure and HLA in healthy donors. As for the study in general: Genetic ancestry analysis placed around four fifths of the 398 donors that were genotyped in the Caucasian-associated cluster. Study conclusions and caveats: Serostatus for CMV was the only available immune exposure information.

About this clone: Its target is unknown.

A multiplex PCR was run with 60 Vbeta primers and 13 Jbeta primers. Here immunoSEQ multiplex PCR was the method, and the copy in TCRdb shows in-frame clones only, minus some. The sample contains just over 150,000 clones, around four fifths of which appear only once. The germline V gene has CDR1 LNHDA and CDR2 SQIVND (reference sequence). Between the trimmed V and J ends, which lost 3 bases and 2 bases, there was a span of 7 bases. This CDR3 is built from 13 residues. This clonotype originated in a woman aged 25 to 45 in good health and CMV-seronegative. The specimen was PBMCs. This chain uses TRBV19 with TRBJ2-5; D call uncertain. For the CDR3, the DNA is TGTGCCAGTAGTATTATAGTTCAAGAGACCCAGTACTTC. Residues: CASSIIVQETQYF.